Following are 15 T cell receptor beta chains from one sample sequenced in a study of T cells after yellow fever vaccination. TCRdb fed the 5' RACE reads into MiXCR, producing one record per CDR3 protein. The sample comprises under 250,000 distinct CDR3 sequences, about 7.1% of which are singletons, and roughly 0.93% rests with the top ten. Here the sequenced sample was CD4+ T cells sorted from PBMCs, taken 15 days after the yellow fever booster vaccination. These receptors came from a man aged 30 to 45 who received the YFV17D yellow fever vaccine.

This clonotype was detected only a few times. The rearrangement links TRBV20-1 to TRBJ1-1, with D hard to call. Germline assignment: CDR1 DFQATT and CDR2 SNEGSKA (reference sequence). Trimming took off 2 bases at V and 3 bases at J, with 13 bases between the two ends. The CDR3 has 14 amino acids. The CDR3 coding sequence is TGCAGTGCTAGAAAACCGGGCACTGACACTGAAGCTTTCTTT. This encodes CSARKPGTDTEAFF.

V usage is TRBV12-3 or TRBV12-4 and J usage is TRBJ2-5, with D tentatively TRBD2 (5 bases). The CDR3 covers 16 residues. V lost 3 bases and J lost 5, with 19 bases in between. This chain's CDR3 is CASSFRVGAPAETQYF. The CDR3 nucleotides read TGTGCCAGCAGTTTCCGAGTGGGAGCGCCGGCCGAGACCCAGTACTTC.

Ten or more counts support this clonotype. The gene calls are TRBV7-9 and TRBJ2-5; the match to TRBD1 covers 7 bases. V was clipped by 6 bases and J by 4 bases; unmatched bases: 5. The CDR3 spans 13 residues. CDR1 is SEHNR and CDR2 is FQNEAQ in the germline V gene (reference sequence). In DNA form, the CDR3 reads TGTGCCAGCAGTCCGACAGGGTTAGAGACCCAGTACTTC. As protein: CASSPTGLETQYF.

This clonotype was seen at least ten times. The chain has TRBV29-1 and TRBJ2-1; D is uncertain. V shed 4 bases and J shed 0 bases, with 7 bases lying between them. CDR1 is SQVTM and CDR2 is ANQGSEA in the germline V gene. The CDR3 covers 13 residues. The CDR3: CSVAGGSYNEQFF. The DNA of the CDR3 is TGCAGCGTTGCCGGCGGCTCCTACAATGAGCAGTTCTTC.

This clonotype was recorded a few times. This chain uses TRBV6-1 with TRBJ2-1; tentatively, D is TRBD2 (6 bases). Germline V gives CDR1 MNHNS, CDR2 SASEGT. V was shortened by 5 bases and J by 0 bases, with 17 bases between the two germline ends. This CDR3 has 17 amino acids. CDR3: CASSPHGGRSSYNEQFF. CDR3 DNA: TGTGCCAGCAGTCCACATGGGGGGAGAAGCTCCTACAATGAGCAGTTCTTC.

Written as DNA, the CDR3 is TGCGCCAGCAGCCGAACGGTTAGGACTAGCGGGATTAAGGCCTACGAGCAGTACTTC. Its translation is CASSRTVRTSGIKAYEQYF. The chain recombines TRBV5-1 with TRBJ2-7; 12 positions agree with TRBD2. J gave up 2 bases and V 4 bases, and 16 bases lay outside the gene matches. Germline-derived CDR1 and CDR2 are SGHRS and YFSETQ. The CDR3 is 19 amino acids. Complete variable domain (other parts from reference TRBV5-1 and TRBJ2-7): KAGVTQTPRYLIKTRGQQVTLSCSPISGHRSVSWYQQTPGQGLQFLFEYFSETQRNKGNFPGRFSGRQFSNSRSEMNVSTLELGDSALYLCASSRTVRTSGIKAYEQYFGPGTRLTVT.

As to this clonotype: A junction end diverges from the germline sequence, so it may reflect a read error. The CDR3 spells CTSSLGLAGAYNEQFF. DNA for the CDR3: TGTACCAGTAGTTTAGGACTAGCGGGAGCCTACAATGAGCAGTTCTTC. The gene calls are TRBV19 and TRBJ2-1; 13 bases fit TRBD2. Germline CDR1 is LNHDA and CDR2 is SQIVND (reference sequence). This CDR3 comprises 16 residues.

This clonotype was found a few times. The chain has TRBV20-1 and TRBJ2-7; D is possibly TRBD2 (5 bases). Germline V CDR1 and CDR2: DFQATT, SNEGSKA (reference sequence). The CDR3 spans 13 residues. Deletions cut 1 base from V and 3 bases from J, with 10 bases between. The CDR3, as DNA: TGCAGTGCTAGAGTTAAGGGAGTCTACGAGCAGTACTTC. It yields the protein CSARVKGVYEQYF.

Written as DNA, the CDR3 is TGTGCCAGCAGCCCCGCAGGGGGAGGCACCGGGGAGCTGTTTTTT. As protein: CASSPAGGGTGELFF. The chain couples TRBV7-2 to TRBJ2-2; weak D call: TRBD1 (7 bases). Per the germline V gene, CDR1 is SGHTA and CDR2 is FQGNSA. Trimming shortened V by 5 bases and J by 4 bases, and 14 bases separated the two germline ends. This CDR3 spans 15 amino acids. The full variable domain, with the rest looked up from reference TRBV7-2 and TRBJ2-2, is GAGVSQSPSNKVTEKGKDVELRCDPISGHTALYWYRQSLGQGLEFLIYFQGNSAPDKSGLPSDRFSAERTGGSVSTLTIQRTQQEDSAVYLCASSPAGGGTGELFFGEGSRLTVL.

CDR3 sequence (DNA): TGTGCCAGTAGTATAGCCGCGGACAAACTCTACGAGCAGTACTTC. Translated, it gives CASSIAADKLYEQYF. The chain combines TRBV19 with TRBJ2-7, with D possibly matching TRBD1 (5 bases). V was cut by 1 base and J by 3 bases, with 13 bases left in between. The CDR3 loop spans 15 amino acids. Germline CDR1 LNHDA, CDR2 SQIVND (reference sequence).

The V and J genes are TRBV7-3 and TRBJ2-2, with TRBD2 identical over 7 bases. V shed 5 bases, J shed 4 bases, and the junction held 4 bases outside the gene matches. The CDR3 totals 14 residues. The germline gives CDR1 SGHTA, CDR2 FQGTGA. CDR3 DNA sequence: TGTGCCAGCAGCCCCGGGGAGGGCACCGGGGAGCTGTTTTTT. Its protein is CASSPGEGTGELFF.

Concerning this clonotype: The germline gene is not matched at one end of the junction; a read error may be the cause. CDR3 coding DNA: TGCAGCGTGGAAGGGTCCTCTGGGGCCAACGTCCTGACTTTC. As protein: CSVEGSSGANVLTF. This rearrangement joins TRBV29-1 to TRBJ2-6; no clear D gene. Germline CDR1 SQVTM, CDR2 ANQGSEA. The length of the CDR3 is 14 residues.

The chain carries TRBV5-1 and TRBJ1-6; possible D gene TRBD1, 6 bases. Trimming removed 0 bases at V and 7 bases at J, with 11 bases between. The germline CDR1 and CDR2 sequences are SGHRS and YFSETQ. This CDR3 contains 15 residues. The CDR3 region is CASSLEGQGNSPLHF. The CDR3, as DNA: TGCGCCAGCAGCTTGGAGGGCCAGGGGAATTCACCCCTCCACTTT.

This clonotype was seen a few times. CDR3 sequence reads: CASSQARREQYF. Written as DNA, the CDR3 is TGTGCCAGCAGCCAAGCGCGTCGCGAGCAGTACTTC. The J gene is TRBJ2-7, the V gene TRBV3-1; D gene ambiguous. Trimming removed 1 base from V and 6 bases from J, with 7 bases in between. The CDR3 sequence is 12 residues long. Germline V gene sequence: CDR1 LGHDT, CDR2 YNNKEL (reference sequence).

This clonotype occurred many times. The genes are TRBV18 and TRBJ2-5; D is undetermined. Germline lookup yields CDR1 KGHSH and CDR2 LQKENI. V lost 4 bases to trimming and J lost 1 base, with 13 bases between them. This CDR3 region has 15 residues. CDR3 nucleotides: TGTGCCAGCTCACGTTCTATGAACGGCCAAGAGACCCAGTACTTC. Translating it yields CASSRSMNGQETQYF.